This T cell receptor beta chain was found in a study of T cell repertoires in cytomegalovirus infection (dated by TCRdb to the late 2010s). For context, the study as a whole: Because public TCR beta signatures pointed to carriage of CMV infection together with the matching HLA type, the HLA type of each donor mattered for the analysis. Results the study describes overall, beyond this receptor: Cumulative frequency of public TCR beta family members discriminated carriers of CMV infection plus the relevant HLA type in this cohort and an independent approximately 350-donor cohort. The ex vivo response was dominated by HLA-C-restricted CMV-specific TCR beta clonotypes, which also provided the single most frequent clonotype in two of eight donors.

Measured from the cysteine to the phenylalanine, the CDR3 is 15 residues long. Solely the CDR3 DNA is kept, with 45 bases framed from the first base. V loses 7 bases at its end and J loses 7 bases; junction bases beyond the gene matches: 8. As for this clonotype: The target of this receptor is not known. Qualities for individual bases were not recorded, and no much larger clone is one base off.

Sequencing took place on an Illumina HiSeq 1500. Starting from the raw public reads, TCRdb applied fastp trimming at Q25, assembled clones with MiXCR and retained in-frame beta chains. Merged by CDR3 protein, the rows form single entries marked with the most common genes and DNA. This sample has under 850,000 distinct CDR3 sequences in its table, and 35% of those were observed once. The top ten clonotypes cover around 3% of the sample. This chain is built from TRBV12-3 or TRBV12-4 and TRBJ1-4; TRBD1 fits 11 bases in the junction. This TCR derives from a human donor in good health (CMV status not recorded). Some clones in this sample may be carry-over from other donors' samples. The sequencing sample was made of PBMCs. The CDR3 protein: CASIYGTGGFEKLFF. In nucleotide form, the sequence is TGTGCCAGCATCTACGGGACAGGGGGTTTTGAAAAACTGTTTTTT.